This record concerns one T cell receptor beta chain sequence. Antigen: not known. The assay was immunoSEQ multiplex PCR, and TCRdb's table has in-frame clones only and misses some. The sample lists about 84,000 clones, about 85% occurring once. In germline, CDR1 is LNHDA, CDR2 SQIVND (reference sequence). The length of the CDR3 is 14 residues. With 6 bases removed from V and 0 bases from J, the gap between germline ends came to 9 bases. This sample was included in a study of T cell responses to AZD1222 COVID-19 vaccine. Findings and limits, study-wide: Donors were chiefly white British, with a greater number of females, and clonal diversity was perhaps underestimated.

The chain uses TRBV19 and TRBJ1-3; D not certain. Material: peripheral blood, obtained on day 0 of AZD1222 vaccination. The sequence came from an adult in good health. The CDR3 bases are TGTGCCAGTAGGGCGGCCTCCTCTGGAAACACCATATATTTT. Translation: CASRAASSGNTIYF. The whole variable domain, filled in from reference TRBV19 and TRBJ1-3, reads DGGITQSPKYLFRKEGQNVTLSCEQNLNHDAMYWYRQDPGQGLRLIYYSQIVNDFQKGDIAEGYSVSREKKESFPLTVTSAQKNPTAFYLCASRAASSGNTIYFGEGSWLTVV.